Shown below are 2 T cell receptor beta chains from a single sample sequenced in a study of T cells in Graves' hyperthyroidism and ophthalmopathy. Template material for amplifying TCR beta CDR3 regions consisted of RNA transcripts. HTBI primers drove first-round RT-PCR of the TCR CDR3. In TCRdb, the multiplex PCR reads were re-called with MiXCR into one record per CDR3 protein. The sample carries around 600,000 distinct CDR3 sequences, 12% to 15% recorded once. Sequencing was performed on blood. These receptors originate from a woman under 30 with Graves' ophthalmopathy.

This clonotype was recorded a few times. The chain links TRBV5-5 to TRBJ2-5; TRBD2 might be the D (5 bases). V lost 4 bases and J 1 base, leaving 20 bases between the germline ends. This CDR3 comprises 17 residues. Germline V gene data show CDR1 as SGHKS and CDR2 as YYEKEE (reference sequence). DNA of the CDR3: TGTGCCAGCAGCCTGGGGAGCTGGAGAAGGCCCCAAGAGACCCAGTACTTC. As protein: CASSLGSWRRPQETQYF.

This clonotype was counted only a few times. The chain recombines TRBV19 with TRBJ2-3, with no clear D. CDR1 is LNHDA, CDR2 SQIVND, per germline (reference sequence). The CDR3 is 14 amino acids. V was cut by 3 bases and J by 0 bases, with 7 bases left in between. CDR3 residues: CASSMVGSTDTQYF. The CDR3 nucleotides read TGTGCCAGTAGTATGGTGGGGAGCACAGATACGCAGTATTTT.